This entry features one T cell receptor beta chain sequence. Original processing methods: Estimates of nucleated cell counts were drawn from the amplification of reference gene primers. The assay was immunoSEQ multiplex PCR, and TCRdb's table has in-frame clones only and misses some. V and J calls plus clone size are reproduced from that table; the DNA served to infer D and trimming. The sample records over 200,000 clones, around four fifths being singletons. Living in under 30 US areas, the participants were between roughly 18 and 89 years of age. Participant-given clinical history determined each cohort assignment. This specimen comes from a study of blood T cell repertoires in COVID-19. Study context: Whether acute or convalescent, the COVID-19 samples came from the United States, Italy and Spain.

CDR1 is SGHRS, CDR2 YFSETQ, per germline. The trim removed 5 bases at V and 9 bases at J, leaving 11 bases unmatched. The CDR3 is 14 amino acids. The genes are TRBV5-1 and TRBJ2-1; 7 nucleotides match TRBD1. This receptor was taken from a man aged 40-49 years who had recovered from COVID-19. The specimen sequenced was PBMCs or T cells enriched from blood (not recorded which). DNA for the CDR3: TGCGCCAGCAGTTATAGGGGGCTCGCTGGTGAGCAGTTCTTC. The encoded protein is CASSYRGLAGEQFF.